This T cell receptor (beta chain) was recorded in a study of T-cell reconstitution after alpha-beta-depleted transplantation in children. Unmatched junction bases numbered 2, after V lost 1 base and J lost 4 bases. CDR3 length equals 14 residues. Germline CDR1 reads KGHSH; CDR2 reads LQKENI. This sample's TCRbeta library carried unique molecular identifier barcodes. TCRdb itself ran the PCR reads through MiXCR, one entry per CDR3 protein. The sample has roughly 500,000 distinct CDR3 sequences; 8% to 11% are singletons. The study's findings and limits: Some patients' high day-60 TCRbeta diversity was traced to surviving recipient T cells and thymic progenitors. The study reportedly traced alpha-beta T cells about two months after transplant to several hundred expanded graft clones.

This clonotype has only a few counts. The antigen is undetermined. The specimen was PBMCs, collected before TCRalphabeta/CD19-depleted stem cell transplant. This clonotype was sampled from a child aged 2-15 years with inherited bone marrow failure, due to receive a stem cell transplant. The rearrangement joins TRBV18 to TRBJ2-5, with TRBD2 matching over 8 bases. Written as DNA, the CDR3 is TGTGCCAGCTCACCACTGAGCGGGAGAGAGACCCAGTACTTC. Its protein product is CASSPLSGRETQYF.